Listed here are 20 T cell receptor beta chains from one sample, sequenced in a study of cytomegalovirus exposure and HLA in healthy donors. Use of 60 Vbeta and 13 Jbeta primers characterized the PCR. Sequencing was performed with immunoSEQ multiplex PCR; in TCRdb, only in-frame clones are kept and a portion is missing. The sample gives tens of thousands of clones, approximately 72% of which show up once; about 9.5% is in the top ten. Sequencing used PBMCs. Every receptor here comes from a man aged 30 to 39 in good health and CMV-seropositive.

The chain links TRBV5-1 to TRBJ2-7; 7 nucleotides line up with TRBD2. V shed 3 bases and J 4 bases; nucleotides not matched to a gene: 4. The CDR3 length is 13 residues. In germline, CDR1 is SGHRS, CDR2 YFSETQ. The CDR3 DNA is TGCGCCAGCAGCTCTACTAGCGCTTACGAGCAGTACTTC. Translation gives CASSSTSAYEQYF.

CDR3 DNA: TGTGCCAGCAGCTTAGGTGACGGCGGTTCGAACACCGGGGAGCTGTTTTTT. This translates into CASSLGDGGSNTGELFF. The genes are TRBV13 and TRBJ2-2; D is unclear. Trimming pared 0 bases from V and 0 bases from J, leaving 11 bases between. Germline assignment: CDR1 PRHDT and CDR2 FYEKMQ (reference sequence). The CDR3 consists of 17 residues.

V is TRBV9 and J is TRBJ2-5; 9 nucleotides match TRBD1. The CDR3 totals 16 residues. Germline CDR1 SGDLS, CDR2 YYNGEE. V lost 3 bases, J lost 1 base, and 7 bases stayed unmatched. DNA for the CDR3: TGTGCCAGCAGCGCTCCCCGGGACAGGGTCCAAGAGACCCAGTACTTC. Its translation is CASSAPRDRVQETQYF.

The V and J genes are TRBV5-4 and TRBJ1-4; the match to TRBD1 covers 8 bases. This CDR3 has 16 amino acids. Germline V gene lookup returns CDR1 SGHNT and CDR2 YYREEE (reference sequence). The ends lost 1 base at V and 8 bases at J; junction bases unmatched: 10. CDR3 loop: CASSLSPGTGGEKLFF. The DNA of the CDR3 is TGTGCCAGCAGCTTGTCCCCCGGGACAGGTGGCGAAAAACTGTTTTTT.

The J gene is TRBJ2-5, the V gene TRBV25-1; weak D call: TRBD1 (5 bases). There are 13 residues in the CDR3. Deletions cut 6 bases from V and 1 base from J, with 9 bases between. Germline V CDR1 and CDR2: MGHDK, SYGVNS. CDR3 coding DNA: TGTGCCAGCAGGGAGACAGCCCAAGAGACCCAGTACTTC. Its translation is CASRETAQETQYF.

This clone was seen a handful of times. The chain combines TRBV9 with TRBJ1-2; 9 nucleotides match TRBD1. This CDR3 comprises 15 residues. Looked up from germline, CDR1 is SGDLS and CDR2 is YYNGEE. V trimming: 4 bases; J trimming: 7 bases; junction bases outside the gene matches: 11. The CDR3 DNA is TGTGCCAGCAGCACGACCGGGACAGGGTTCGTTGGCTACACCTTC. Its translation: CASSTTGTGFVGYTF.

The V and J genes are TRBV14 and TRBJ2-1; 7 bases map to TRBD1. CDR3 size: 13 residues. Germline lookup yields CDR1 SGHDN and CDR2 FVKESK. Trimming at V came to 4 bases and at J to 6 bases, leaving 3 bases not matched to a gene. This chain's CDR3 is CASSPQGFNEQFF. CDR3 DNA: TGTGCCAGCAGCCCACAGGGGTTCAATGAGCAGTTCTTC.

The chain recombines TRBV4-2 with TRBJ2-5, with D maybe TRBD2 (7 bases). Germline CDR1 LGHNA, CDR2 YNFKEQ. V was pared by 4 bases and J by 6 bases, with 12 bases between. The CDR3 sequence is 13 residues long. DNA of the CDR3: TGTGCCAGCAGCCCGGGGGGCCGGAAGACCCAGTACTTC. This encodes CASSPGGRKTQYF.

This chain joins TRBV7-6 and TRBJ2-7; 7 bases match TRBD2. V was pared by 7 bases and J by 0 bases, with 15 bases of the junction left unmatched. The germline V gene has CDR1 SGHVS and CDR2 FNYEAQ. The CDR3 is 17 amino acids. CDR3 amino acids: CASNPFLGRTSSYEQYF. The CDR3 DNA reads TGTGCCAGCAACCCATTTTTGGGACGGACTAGCTCCTACGAGCAGTACTTC.

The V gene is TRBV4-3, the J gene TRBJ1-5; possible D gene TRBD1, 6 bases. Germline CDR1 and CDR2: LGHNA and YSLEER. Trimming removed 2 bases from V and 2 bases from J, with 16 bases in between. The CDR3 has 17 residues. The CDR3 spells CASSQRFAAGGNQPQHF. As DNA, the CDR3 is TGCGCCAGCAGCCAAAGGTTTGCGGCAGGGGGCAATCAGCCCCAGCATTTT.

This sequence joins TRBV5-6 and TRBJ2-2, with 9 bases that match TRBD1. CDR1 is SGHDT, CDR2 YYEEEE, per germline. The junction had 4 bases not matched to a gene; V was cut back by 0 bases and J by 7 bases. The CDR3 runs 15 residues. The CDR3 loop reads CASSLGWTGVGELFF. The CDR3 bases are TGTGCCAGCAGCTTGGGGTGGACAGGGGTCGGGGAGCTGTTTTTT.

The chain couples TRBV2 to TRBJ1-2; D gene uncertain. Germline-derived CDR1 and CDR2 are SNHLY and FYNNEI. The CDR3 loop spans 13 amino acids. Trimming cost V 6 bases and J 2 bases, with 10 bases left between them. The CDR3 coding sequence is TGTGCCAGCAGGTACACAATGAACTATGGCTACACCTTC. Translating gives CASRYTMNYGYTF.

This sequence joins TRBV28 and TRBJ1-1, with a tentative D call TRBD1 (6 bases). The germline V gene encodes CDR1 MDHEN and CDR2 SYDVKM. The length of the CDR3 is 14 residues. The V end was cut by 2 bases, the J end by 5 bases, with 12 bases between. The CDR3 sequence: CASSLNPDSTEAFF. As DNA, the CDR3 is TGTGCCAGCAGTTTAAACCCGGACAGTACTGAAGCTTTCTTT.

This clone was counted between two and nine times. The CDR3 sequence: CASSRQRGETQYF. The DNA of the CDR3 is TGTGCCAGCAGCCGGCAAAGGGGGGAGACCCAGTACTTC. The chain has TRBV7-2 and TRBJ2-5, with a possible D match to TRBD1 (6 bases). The CDR3 has 13 amino acids. V lost 5 bases, J lost 5 bases, and 12 bases lay in between. Germline CDR1 is SGHTA and CDR2 is FQGNSA.

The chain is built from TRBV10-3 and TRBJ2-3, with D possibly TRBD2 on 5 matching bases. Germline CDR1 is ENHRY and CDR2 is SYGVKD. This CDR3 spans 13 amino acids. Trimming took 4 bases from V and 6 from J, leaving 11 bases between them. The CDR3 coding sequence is TGTGCCATCAGTGTACGGGGTTCGGATACGCAGTATTTT. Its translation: CAISVRGSDTQYF.

CDR3 sequence: CASSEIFYEQYF. The CDR3 DNA follows: TGTGCCAGCAGTGAAATCTTTTACGAGCAGTACTTC. The V call is TRBV6-1, the J call TRBJ2-7, with unresolved D. The CDR3 runs to 12 residues. The germline gives CDR1 MNHNS, CDR2 SASEGT. Trimming took off 2 bases at V and 4 bases at J, with 6 bases between the two ends.

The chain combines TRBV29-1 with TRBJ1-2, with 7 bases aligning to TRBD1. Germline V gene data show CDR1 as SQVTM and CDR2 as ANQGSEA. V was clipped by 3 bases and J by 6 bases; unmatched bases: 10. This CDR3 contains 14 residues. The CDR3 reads CSVDRQGKLHGYTF. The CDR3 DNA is TGCAGCGTTGACCGACAGGGCAAGTTGCATGGCTACACCTTC.

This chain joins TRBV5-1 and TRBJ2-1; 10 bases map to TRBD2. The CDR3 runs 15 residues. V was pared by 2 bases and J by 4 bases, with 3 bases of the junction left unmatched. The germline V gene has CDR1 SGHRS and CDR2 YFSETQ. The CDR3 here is CASSLSSGGYNEQFF. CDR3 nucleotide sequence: TGCGCCAGCAGCTTATCTAGCGGGGGTTACAATGAGCAGTTCTTC.

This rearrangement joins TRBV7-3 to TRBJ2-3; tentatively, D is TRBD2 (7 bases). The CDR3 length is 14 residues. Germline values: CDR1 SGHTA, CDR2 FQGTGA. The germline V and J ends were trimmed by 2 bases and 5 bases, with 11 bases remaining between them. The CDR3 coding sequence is TGTGCCAGCAGCTTATCGAGGGGGGGAGATACGCAGTATTTT. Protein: CASSLSRGGDTQYF.

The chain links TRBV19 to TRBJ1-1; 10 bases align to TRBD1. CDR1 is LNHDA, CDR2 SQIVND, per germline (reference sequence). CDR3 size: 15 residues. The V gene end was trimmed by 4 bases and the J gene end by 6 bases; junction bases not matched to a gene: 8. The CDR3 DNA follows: TGTGCCAGTAGTAACATGGGACAGGGGAGACCTGAAGCTTTCTTT. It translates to CASSNMGQGRPEAFF.